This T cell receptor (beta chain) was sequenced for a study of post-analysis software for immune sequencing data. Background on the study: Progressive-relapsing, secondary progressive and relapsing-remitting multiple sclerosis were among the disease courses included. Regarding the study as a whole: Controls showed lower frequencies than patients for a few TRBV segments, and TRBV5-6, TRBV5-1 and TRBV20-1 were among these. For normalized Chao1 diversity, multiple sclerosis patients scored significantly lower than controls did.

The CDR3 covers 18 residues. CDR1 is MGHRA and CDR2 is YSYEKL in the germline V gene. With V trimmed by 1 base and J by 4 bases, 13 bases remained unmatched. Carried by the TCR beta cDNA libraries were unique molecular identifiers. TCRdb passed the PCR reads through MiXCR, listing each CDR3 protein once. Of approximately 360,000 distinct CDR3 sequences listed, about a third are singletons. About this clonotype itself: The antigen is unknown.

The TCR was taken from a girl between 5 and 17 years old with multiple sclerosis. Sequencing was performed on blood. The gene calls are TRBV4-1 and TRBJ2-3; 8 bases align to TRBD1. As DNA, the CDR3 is TGCGCCAGCAGCCAAGCTCTCGGACAGGGAGGTCTGGCAGATACGCAGTATTTT. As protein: CASSQALGQGGLADTQYF.